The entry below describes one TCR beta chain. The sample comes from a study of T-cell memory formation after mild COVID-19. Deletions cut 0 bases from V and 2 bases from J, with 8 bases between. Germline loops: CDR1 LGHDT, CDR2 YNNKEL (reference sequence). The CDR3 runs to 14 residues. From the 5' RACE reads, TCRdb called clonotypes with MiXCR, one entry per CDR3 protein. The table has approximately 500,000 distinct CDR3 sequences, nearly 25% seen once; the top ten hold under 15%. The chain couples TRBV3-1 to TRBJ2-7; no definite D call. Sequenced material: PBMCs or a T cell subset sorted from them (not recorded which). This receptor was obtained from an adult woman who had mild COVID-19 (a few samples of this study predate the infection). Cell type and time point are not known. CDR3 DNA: TGTGCCAGCAGCCAAGATGGGCAGCCCTACGAGCAGTACTTC. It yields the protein CASSQDGQPYEQYF.